The clone carrying this T cell receptor beta chain has ten or more counts. Genomic DNA, the template, was used for profiling of the TCR beta VDJ and CDR3. TCRdb processed the reads anew with MiXCR; each CDR3 protein has one entry. The table records a few hundred thousand distinct CDR3 sequences, about 70% of them present only once. This record comes from a study of CD8+CD57+ T cells in acquired aplastic anemia. Study at large: Healthy donors averaged about 11 million reads for CD4+ cells.

V shed 2 bases and J shed 4 bases, with 14 bases lying between them. The CDR3 has 14 amino acids. Per germline, CDR1 DFQATT and CDR2 SNEGSKA (reference sequence). The sequencing sample was made of sorted CD4+, CD8+, or CD8+CD57+ T cells (not recorded which) from PBMCs. The source is a human donor in good health, serving as a control. V gene TRBV20-1 combines with J gene TRBJ1-2; D perhaps matches TRBD1 (6 bases). CDR3 in DNA: TGCAGTGCTAGAAAGGCGGGGGCCGCCTATGGCTACACCTTC. This sequence encodes CSARKAGAAYGYTF.